This TCR beta chain was captured by sequencing in a study of T cell responses to AZD1222 COVID-19 vaccine. This CDR3 is built from 12 residues. V was cut by 8 bases and J by 5 bases, with 12 bases left in between. The repertoire was sequenced with immunoSEQ multiplex PCR; TCRdb's copy has only in-frame clones and lacks some. The profile shows about 97,000 clones, roughly 84% of them singletons. This receptor was taken from an adult in good health. V is TRBV12-3 or TRBV12-4 and J is TRBJ1-2; D may be TRBD1 (6 bases). The sample consisted of peripheral blood, taken on day 0 of AZD1222 vaccination. CDR3 loop: CASLGRGYGYTF. The CDR3 DNA is TGTGCCAGCCTCGGGAGGGGGTATGGCTACACCTTC.